This record concerns one T cell receptor beta chain sequence. Authors' data handling: How many nucleated cells were present was estimated from reference gene primer amplification. Some clones are missing from TCRdb's copy, which holds only in-frame ones; the method was immunoSEQ multiplex PCR. V, J and clone size are taken as reported in that table, and D and trimming were inferred from the DNA itself. Of approximately 110,000 clones in the sample, 85% are singletons; the top ten hold roughly 1.4%. Germline-derived CDR1 and CDR2 are SEHNR and FQNEAQ (reference sequence). The CDR3 length is 11 residues. Between the trimmed V and J ends, which lost 5 bases and 8 bases, there was a span of 8 bases. This sample stems from a study of blood T cell repertoires in COVID-19. About the study: Italy, Spain and the United States were the sources of the convalescent and acute COVID-19 samples. T cells, B-cell-depleted T cells, or PBMCs supplied cDNA or gDNA.

The sequenced sample was peripheral blood. The chain recombines TRBV7-9 with TRBJ2-3; D remains unclear. The sequence was collected from a man between 35 and 55 years old with acute or convalescent COVID-19. CDR3 sequence: CASSRGSTQYF. In DNA form, the CDR3 reads TGTGCCAGCAGCCGAGGATCTACGCAGTATTTT.